Below are 21 T cell receptor beta chains sequenced from a single sample in a study of Graves' ophthalmopathy and Graves' hyperthyroidism. RNA transcripts were the source from which TCR beta CDR3 regions were amplified. The workflow started with a first-round RT-PCR run with HTBI primers and then moved on to a second-round multiplex PCR. TCRdb recomputed calls from the multiplex PCR reads with MiXCR, one row per CDR3 protein. The sample has about 700,000 distinct CDR3 sequences; 40% are singletons. The source material was peripheral blood. Every receptor here comes from an adult man with Graves' ophthalmopathy.

The DNA of the CDR3 is TGTGCCGTCTGGACAGGGGGTAATTCACCCCTCCACTTT. This codes for CAVWTGGNSPLHF. The chain combines TRBV10-3 with TRBJ1-6; 10 bases fit TRBD1. The CDR3 contains 13 residues. Per the germline V gene, CDR1 is ENHRY and CDR2 is SYGVKD. J lost 6 bases, V lost 11 bases, and 4 bases had no gene match.

This clonotype was detected ten times or more. This chain links TRBV29-1 with TRBJ2-7, with D hard to call. V was trimmed by 4 bases and J by 10 bases, leaving 17 bases between them. This CDR3 contains 12 residues. Germline V CDR1 and CDR2: SQVTM, ANQGSEA. For the CDR3, the DNA is TGCAGCGTTGGACCCGGCTCCATTCCCCAGTACTTC. As protein: CSVGPGSIPQYF.

Concerning this clonotype: It may be a read error: a sequence one base away is much more abundant. V and J are TRBV25-1 and TRBJ2-7; no firm D call. V lost 4 bases to trimming and J lost 2 bases, with 12 bases between them. Germline V gives CDR1 MGHDK, CDR2 SYGVNS. This CDR3 spans 14 amino acids. DNA for the CDR3: TGTGCCAGCAGTGCACCCGACACCCCCTACGAGCAGTACTTC. Protein product: CASSAPDTPYEQYF.

The chain links TRBV14 to TRBJ2-5, with D perhaps TRBD2 (5 bases). This CDR3 comprises 12 residues. Trimming pared 3 bases from V and 7 bases from J, leaving 9 bases between. CDR1 is SGHDN and CDR2 is FVKESK in the germline V gene. The CDR3 loop reads CASSQPLATQYF. The CDR3 DNA reads TGTGCCAGCAGCCAGCCCCTAGCGACCCAGTACTTC. The variable domain in full, with the rest retrieved from reference TRBV14 and TRBJ2-5, is EAGVTQFPSHSVIEKGQTVTLRCDPISGHDNLYWYRRVMGKEIKFLLHFVKESKQDESGMPNNRFLAERTGGTYSTLKVQPAELEDSGVYFCASSQPLATQYFGPGTRLLVL.

Of note for this clonotype: One end of the junction fails to match germline, which may point to a read error. The V and J genes are TRBV11-2 and TRBJ1-2; maybe TRBD1 (5 bases). This CDR3 has 16 amino acids. The V gene's germline CDR1 is SGHAT and CDR2 FQNNGV. The CDR3 nucleotides are TGCGCCAGCAGCCAAGATTCGGGGGTAGCTAACTATGGCTACACCTTC. Its protein product is CASSQDSGVANYGYTF.

The CDR3 is CASSGPPYEQYF. CDR3 nucleotide sequence: TGTGCCAGCAGCGGGCCTCCCTACGAGCAGTACTTC. J is TRBJ2-7 and V is TRBV9; no definite D call. The CDR3 runs to 12 residues. Trimming pared 3 bases from V and 2 bases from J, leaving 6 bases between. CDR1 is SGDLS, CDR2 YYNGEE, per germline.

This chain connects TRBV10-3 to TRBJ2-5, with TRBD2 matching over 11 bases. CDR1 ENHRY and CDR2 SYGVKD come from the germline V gene. The junction had 9 bases not matched to a gene; V was cut back by 6 bases and J by 6 bases. The CDR3 spans 15 residues. The CDR3 DNA reads TGTGCCATCAGCCACACTAGCGGGGGCGGGAAGACCCAGTACTTC. Translation: CAISHTSGGGKTQYF.

The chain has TRBV2 and TRBJ1-5; D gene uncertain. The CDR3 loop spans 15 amino acids. Trimming stripped 6 bases from V and 0 bases from J, with 12 bases between. Germline CDR1 is SNHLY and CDR2 is FYNNEI. The DNA for the CDR3 is TGTGCCAGCAGCCAAGGGCGGACTAGCAATCAGCCCCAGCATTTT. It is translated as CASSQGRTSNQPQHF.

This clonotype was observed many times. This chain uses TRBV20-1 with TRBJ1-5, with TRBD1 identical over 8 bases. CDR3 length: 14 residues. From germline, CDR1 is DFQATT and CDR2 SNEGSKA (reference sequence). The junction had 10 bases not matched to a gene; V was cut back by 6 bases and J by 6 bases. The CDR3 nucleotides are TGCAGTGCCACCTGGACAGGGATTGGTCAGCCCCAGCATTTT. Its translation: CSATWTGIGQPQHF.

The V gene is TRBV12-3 or TRBV12-4, the J gene TRBJ1-5, with D possibly matching TRBD1 (5 bases). The CDR3 covers 15 residues. Trimming cost V 1 base and J 7 bases, with 14 bases left between them. The CDR3 DNA reads TGTGCCAGCAGTTTAGGAGGAGGGGATGGACAGCCCCAGCATTTT. Protein product: CASSLGGGDGQPQHF.

This clonotype has just one count. This chain joins TRBV25-1 and TRBJ2-3; 9 nucleotides line up with TRBD1. The ends lost 3 bases at V and 5 bases at J; junction bases unmatched: 12. CDR1 and CDR2 from the germline V gene are MGHDK and SYGVNS. This CDR3 has 17 amino acids. This CDR3 is CASSDFPGQGSGDTQYF. The DNA for the CDR3 is TGTGCCAGCAGTGATTTTCCGGGACAGGGTTCCGGAGATACGCAGTATTTT.

The chain links TRBV10-3 to TRBJ2-5; 7 nucleotides align to TRBD1. Looked up from germline, CDR1 is ENHRY and CDR2 is SYGVKD. CDR3 size: 18 residues. Losses at the gene ends were 2 bases for V and 7 bases for J; bases not matched to a gene: 19. For the CDR3, the DNA is TGTGCCATCAGTGAGAGGGGACGCACAACAGAAAGGACAGGGACCCAGTACTTC. Translation gives CAISERGRTTERTGTQYF.

The sample holds a few counts of this clonotype. The rearrangement links TRBV7-9 to TRBJ2-7; 7 nucleotides line up with TRBD2. V shed 1 base, J shed 6 bases, and the junction held 9 bases outside the gene matches. The germline V gene has CDR1 SEHNR and CDR2 FQNEAQ (reference sequence). The CDR3 runs to 15 residues. In DNA form, the CDR3 reads TGTGCCAGCAGCTTAGGGGCGGCGGGAGAGGGCGAGCAGTACTTC. Protein: CASSLGAAGEGEQYF.

The chain couples TRBV7-8 to TRBJ1-6, with D uncertain. Trimming removed 11 bases from V and 7 bases from J, with 21 bases in between. The CDR3 is made up of 15 amino acids. Germline CDR1 is SGHVS and CDR2 is FQNEAQ. The CDR3: CAWSVARFRNSPLHF. The CDR3 DNA follows: TGTGCCTGGAGTGTAGCCAGGTTCCGAAATTCACCCCTCCACTTT.

With respect to this clonotype: This may be a read error: a much more frequent sequence differs by one nucleotide. The rearrangement joins TRBV6-2 or TRBV6-3 to TRBJ2-7; TRBD1 aligns across 9 bases. CDR1 and CDR2 (germline): MNHEY, SVGEGT. The CDR3 runs 13 residues. V shed 6 bases and J 6 bases; nucleotides not matched to a gene: 6. CDR3 DNA sequence: TGTGCCAGCAGCCGGGACAGGGAGGTCGAGCAGTACTTC. Translation: CASSRDREVEQYF.

This clonotype was seen repeatedly, ten times or more. The V gene is TRBV7-2, the J gene TRBJ2-5, with 7 bases fitting TRBD2. Germline V gene lookup returns CDR1 SGHTA and CDR2 FQGNSA. This CDR3 comprises 15 residues. Trimming cost V 7 bases and J 0 bases; bases outside gene matches: 8. CDR3 in amino acids: CASTVGGGYQETQYF. The CDR3 DNA follows: TGTGCCAGCACCGTGGGGGGGGGGTACCAAGAGACCCAGTACTTC.

A note on this clonotype: A single base separates this from a much larger clone, so it may be a read error. The rearrangement links TRBV7-3 to TRBJ2-5, with D uncertain. Germline V gives CDR1 SGHTA, CDR2 FQGTGA. The CDR3 is 15 amino acids. In DNA form, the CDR3 reads TGTACCAGCAGCTTTTCTGGCCGAGGTGGGGAGACCCAGTACTTC. Its translation: CTSSFSGRGGETQYF.

This clonotype showed up many times. This chain uses TRBV25-1 with TRBJ1-1; D perhaps matches TRBD1 (5 bases). V dropped 8 bases and J dropped 2 bases, with 9 bases sitting between them. Looked up from germline, CDR1 is MGHDK and CDR2 is SYGVNS. This CDR3 has 12 residues. The CDR3 sequence is CASAGLNTEAFF. The CDR3 DNA reads as TGTGCCAGCGCAGGGTTAAACACTGAAGCTTTCTTT.

This clonotype was observed a single time. The junction shows a germline mismatch at one end, possibly a read error. The rearrangement uses TRBV11-1 and TRBJ1-1; TRBD1 aligns across 11 bases. In germline, CDR1 is SGHAT, CDR2 FQDESV (reference sequence). The CDR3 is made up of 17 amino acids. The CDR3 loop is CASSLGQGAGGDTEAFF. CDR3 coding DNA: TGTGCCAGCAGTTTAGGACAGGGGGCTGGCGGAGACACTGAAGCTTTCTTT.

J is TRBJ2-5 and V is TRBV7-6; TRBD1 agrees at 8 bases. With 6 bases clipped from V and 5 bases from J, the junction kept 8 bases outside the gene matches. The germline gives CDR1 SGHVS, CDR2 FNYEAQ. CDR3 size: 14 residues. Here the CDR3 DNA reads TGTGCCAGCAGTTTACAGGGGGGTTTCGAGACCCAGTACTTC. Amino acid sequence: CASSLQGGFETQYF.

The genes are TRBV12-3 or TRBV12-4 and TRBJ1-2, with D maybe TRBD1 (5 bases). V gave up 3 bases and J gave up 8 bases, with 16 bases separating them. CDR3 length: 14 residues. The CDR3 loop reads CASSLFGRVGGYTF. CDR3 sequence (DNA): TGTGCCAGCAGTTTGTTTGGCAGGGTCGGGGGCTACACCTTC.